This is a list of T cell receptor beta chains from one sample in a study of Graves' ophthalmopathy and Graves' hyperthyroidism. TCRdb reprocessed the multiplex PCR reads with MiXCR, giving one entry per CDR3 protein. The data show around 670,000 distinct CDR3 sequences, about 44% seen once. The sequencing input was peripheral blood. The receptors were sampled from an adult man with Graves' ophthalmopathy. The CDR3 runs from the conserved cysteine through the conserved F or W. D genes are given only for firm matches. Rows may omit the clone size; those that give it use once, few, many or a size class.

clone size: NA; V gene: TRBV29-1; J gene: TRBJ1-4; D gene: NA; CDR3 DNA: TGCAGCGTTGTTGGAGGACGGGGGTCTGAAAAACTGTTTTTT; CDR3 protein: CSVVGGRGSEKLFF
clone size: NA; V gene: TRBV11-2; J gene: TRBJ1-6; D gene: NA; CDR3 DNA: TGTGCCAGCAGCTTAAGGGACACACATAATTCACCCCTCCACTTT; CDR3 protein: CASSLRDTHNSPLHF
clone size: many; V gene: TRBV7-6; J gene: TRBJ2-7; D gene: NA; CDR3 DNA: TGTGCCAGCAGCTTAGGGGGGCTCGCCTACGAGCAGTACTTC; CDR3 protein: CASSLGGLAYEQYF
clone size: NA; V gene: TRBV5-1; J gene: TRBJ2-7; D gene: TRBD2; CDR3 DNA: TGCGCCAGCAGCTTGCTAGGGGCTAGCGGGAGCTACGAGCAGTACTTC; CDR3 protein: CASSLLGASGSYEQYF
clone size: many; V gene: TRBV24-1; J gene: TRBJ1-1; D gene: NA; CDR3 DNA: TGTGCCACCAGTGATTCTTACGCCCCCTGGTCTGAAGCTTTCTTT; CDR3 protein: CATSDSYAPWSEAFF
clone size: few; V gene: TRBV10-3; J gene: TRBJ1-2; D gene: NA; CDR3 DNA: TGTGCCAGCAGTTACGGGTGGACCTATGGCTACACCTTC; CDR3 protein: CASSYGWTYGYTF
clone size: NA; V gene: TRBV28; J gene: TRBJ2-7; D gene: NA; CDR3 DNA: TGTGCCAGCAGTCCAAAGTACCCCTACGAGCAGTACTTC; CDR3 protein: CASSPKYPYEQYF
clone size: many; V gene: TRBV10-3; J gene: TRBJ1-2; D gene: TRBD1; CDR3 DNA: TGTGCCATCAGCCCACAGGGGGCGGATGGCTACACCTTC; CDR3 protein: CAISPQGADGYTF
clone size: few; V gene: TRBV20-1; J gene: TRBJ1-4; D gene: NA; CDR3 DNA: TGCAGTGCTAGAGATAGAATTGGGGGGCAGGAAAAACTGTTTTTT; CDR3 protein: CSARDRIGGQEKLFF
clone size: few; V gene: TRBV13; J gene: TRBJ2-5; D gene: TRBD2; CDR3 DNA: TGTGCCAGCAGCTTAGGCCTAGCGGGAGATTTGGGGACCCAGTACTTC; CDR3 protein: CASSLGLAGDLGTQYF
clone size: NA; V gene: TRBV5-1; J gene: TRBJ2-7; D gene: NA; CDR3 DNA: TGTGCCAGCAGTCCGGTGGGTCTCAACGGGTTTTGGGAGCAGTACTTC; CDR3 protein: CASSPVGLNGFWEQYF
clone size: NA; V gene: TRBV10-2; J gene: TRBJ2-3; D gene: NA; CDR3 DNA: TGCGCCAGCAGGGAGGGCTGGACAGATACGCAGTATTTT; CDR3 protein: CASREGWTDTQYF
clone size: NA; V gene: TRBV2; J gene: TRBJ2-7; D gene: NA; CDR3 DNA: TGTGCCAGCAGCCAAGCGCGGACCGCCTCCTACGAGCAGTACTTC; CDR3 protein: CASSQARTASYEQYF
clone size: NA; V gene: TRBV2; J gene: TRBJ1-5; D gene: NA; CDR3 DNA: TGTGCCAGCAGTGAAGCGGGGAAACAGCATTTT; CDR3 protein: CASSEAGKQHF
clone size: NA; V gene: TRBV11-2; J gene: TRBJ2-7; D gene: TRBD1; CDR3 DNA: TGTGCCAGCGGGATACAGACAGGGACCGACCTCTTCTACGAGCAGTACTTC; CDR3 protein: CASGIQTGTDLFYEQYF
clone size: few; V gene: TRBV28; J gene: TRBJ1-6; D gene: NA; CDR3 DNA: TGTGCCAGCATAAACCGAATTAATTCACCCCTCCACTTT; CDR3 protein: CASINRINSPLHF
clone size: few; V gene: TRBV29-1; J gene: TRBJ2-1; D gene: NA; CDR3 DNA: TGCAGCGTAGACCCGGGACAATCCTTC; CDR3 protein: CSVDPGQSF
clone size: few; V gene: TRBV7-9; J gene: TRBJ1-1; D gene: NA; CDR3 DNA: TGTGCCAGCAGCTTATATAGACCCCAGGGTGAAGCTTTCTTT; CDR3 protein: CASSLYRPQGEAFF
clone size: NA; V gene: TRBV7-2; J gene: TRBJ2-5; D gene: NA; CDR3 DNA: TGTGCCAGCAGCCATGATACAGGGAAGGGAGAGACCCAGTACTTC; CDR3 protein: CASSHDTGKGETQYF
clone size: many; V gene: TRBV15; J gene: TRBJ2-2; D gene: NA; CDR3 DNA: TGTGCCACCAGCAGAGATGTATACACCGGGGAGCTGTTTTTT; CDR3 protein: CATSRDVYTGELFF
clone size: NA; V gene: TRBV7-2; J gene: TRBJ1-1; D gene: TRBD1; CDR3 DNA: TGTGCCAGCAGCTACCTTGGACAGGGGGTTGAAGCTTTCTTT; CDR3 protein: CASSYLGQGVEAFF
clone size: NA; V gene: TRBV20-1; J gene: TRBJ1-1; D gene: TRBD1; CDR3 DNA: TGCAGTGCTCACCCCCAGGGGGCGGGAAACACTGAAGCTTTCTTT; CDR3 protein: CSAHPQGAGNTEAFF
clone size: many; V gene: TRBV10-3; J gene: TRBJ2-7; D gene: TRBD1; CDR3 DNA: TGTGCCATCAGGGAAACAGGGGTCGAGCAGTACTTC; CDR3 protein: CAIRETGVEQYF
clone size: many; V gene: TRBV7-9; J gene: TRBJ2-7; D gene: NA; CDR3 DNA: TGTGCCAGCAGCTTAGAATCAGGGAACGAGCAGTACTTC; CDR3 protein: CASSLESGNEQYF
clone size: few; V gene: TRBV2; J gene: TRBJ2-7; D gene: NA; CDR3 DNA: TGTGCCAGCAGCTTATCTAACACCCGCTACGAGCAGTACTTC; CDR3 protein: CASSLSNTRYEQYF
clone size: once; V gene: TRBV24-1; J gene: TRBJ1-5; D gene: TRBD1; CDR3 DNA: TGTGCCAGCAGACGGGACAGGGACTTCAATCAGCCCCAGCATTTT; CDR3 protein: CASRRDRDFNQPQHF
clone size: NA; V gene: TRBV28; J gene: TRBJ2-7; D gene: NA; CDR3 DNA: TGTGCCAGCAGTTTACGGCAGAGCGAGCAGTACTTC; CDR3 protein: CASSLRQSEQYF
clone size: NA; V gene: TRBV19; J gene: TRBJ1-1; D gene: NA; CDR3 DNA: TGTGCCAGCTCACCCCGTGTTCAGTTCGACACTGAAGCTTTCTTT; CDR3 protein: CASSPRVQFDTEAFF
clone size: NA; V gene: TRBV10-3; J gene: TRBJ1-2; D gene: NA; CDR3 DNA: TGTGCCAGTACTCCCCTTACGGGGGATGCTAACTATGGCTACACCTTC; CDR3 protein: CASTPLTGDANYGYTF
clone size: few; V gene: TRBV7-8; J gene: TRBJ2-2; D gene: NA; CDR3 DNA: TGTGCCAGCAGCTTAAGGTCTACCACGAACACCGGGGAGCTGTTTTTT; CDR3 protein: CASSLRSTTNTGELFF
clone size: NA; V gene: TRBV7-9; J gene: TRBJ2-3; D gene: NA; CDR3 DNA: TGTGCCAGCAGCCCTGCCGGCCCAGATACGCAGTATTTT; CDR3 protein: CASSPAGPDTQYF
clone size: many; V gene: TRBV10-1; J gene: TRBJ2-7; D gene: NA; CDR3 DNA: TGCGCCAGCAGTGAGTCCCCCGAGGGAGACGAGCAGTACTTC; CDR3 protein: CASSESPEGDEQYF
clone size: few; V gene: TRBV20-1; J gene: TRBJ1-1; D gene: NA; CDR3 DNA: TGCAGTGCCCCCCGGACCTCTGGCGACACTGAAGCTTTCTTT; CDR3 protein: CSAPRTSGDTEAFF
clone size: many; V gene: TRBV2; J gene: TRBJ1-3; D gene: NA; CDR3 DNA: TGTGCCAGCGGCACAGGCTCTGGAAACACCATATATTTT; CDR3 protein: CASGTGSGNTIYF
clone size: few; V gene: TRBV29-1; J gene: TRBJ2-5; D gene: TRBD1; CDR3 DNA: TGCAGCGTTGCCTACAGGGGGCCTGTAACGGTGGAGACCCAGTACTTC; CDR3 protein: CSVAYRGPVTVETQYF
clone size: NA; V gene: TRBV12-3/TRBV12-4; J gene: TRBJ1-1; D gene: NA; CDR3 DNA: TGTGCCAGCAGCTACATCAGGGGCTTTACTGAAGCTTTCTTT; CDR3 protein: CASSYIRGFTEAFF
clone size: NA; V gene: TRBV6-5; J gene: TRBJ1-6; D gene: TRBD1; CDR3 DNA: TGTGCCAGCAGACTAAGACCGGGACAGGGTAATTCACCCCTCCACTTT; CDR3 protein: CASRLRPGQGNSPLHF
clone size: few; V gene: TRBV6-5; J gene: TRBJ1-6; D gene: NA; CDR3 DNA: TGTGCCGCCAGTCGGGGCGTGATTGATTCACCCCTCCACTTT; CDR3 protein: CAASRGVIDSPLHF
clone size: many; V gene: TRBV7-2; J gene: TRBJ2-7; D gene: TRBD2; CDR3 DNA: TGTGCCAGCAGCTTTAAGGCGGGAGGGATCTCCTACGAGCAGTACTTC; CDR3 protein: CASSFKAGGISYEQYF
clone size: few; V gene: TRBV2; J gene: TRBJ1-6; D gene: TRBD1; CDR3 DNA: TGTGCCAGCACCGGGACAGCATTAAATAATTCACCCCTCCACTTT; CDR3 protein: CASTGTALNNSPLHF
clone size: many; V gene: TRBV5-1; J gene: TRBJ1-2; D gene: TRBD1; CDR3 DNA: TGCGCCAGCAGCGCGGCTACAGGGGGCGACCGATATGGCTACACCTTC; CDR3 protein: CASSAATGGDRYGYTF
clone size: many; V gene: TRBV10-3; J gene: TRBJ1-2; D gene: NA; CDR3 DNA: TGTGCCATCAGTGCGGCAGGGGATCTTAACTATGGCTACACCTTC; CDR3 protein: CAISAAGDLNYGYTF
clone size: many; V gene: TRBV9; J gene: TRBJ1-6; D gene: NA; CDR3 DNA: TGTGCCAGCAGCGTAGGACTCGTTGCTAATTCACCCCTCCACTTT; CDR3 protein: CASSVGLVANSPLHF
clone size: NA; V gene: TRBV25-1; J gene: TRBJ1-4; D gene: TRBD1; CDR3 DNA: TGTGCCAGCAGGCCAGGGGGCCTGTGGGGAAAACTGTTTTTT; CDR3 protein: CASRPGGLWGKLFF
clone size: many; V gene: TRBV2; J gene: TRBJ2-7; D gene: NA; CDR3 DNA: TGTGCCAGCAGTGAAACGGGTTTCGCCTACGAGCAGTACTTC; CDR3 protein: CASSETGFAYEQYF
clone size: many; V gene: TRBV24-1; J gene: TRBJ1-1; D gene: NA; CDR3 DNA: TGTGCCACCACGTCGTGGAGGGGTCGGACTGAAGCTTTCTTT; CDR3 protein: CATTSWRGRTEAFF
clone size: NA; V gene: TRBV9; J gene: TRBJ2-7; D gene: NA; CDR3 DNA: TGTGCCAGCAGCTTCCGGGGCGATGGAGGGGGTGAGCAGTACTTC; CDR3 protein: CASSFRGDGGGEQYF
clone size: NA; V gene: TRBV10-3; J gene: TRBJ1-2; D gene: NA; CDR3 DNA: TGTGCCAGCAGTGAAGAGGGGCGCTGGCAGGATAACTATGGCTACACCTTC; CDR3 protein: CASSEEGRWQDNYGYTF
clone size: few; V gene: TRBV6-5; J gene: TRBJ1-1; D gene: NA; CDR3 DNA: TGTGCCAGCAGTTACTCACCCGACAGGACTGAAGCTTTCTTT; CDR3 protein: CASSYSPDRTEAFF
clone size: many; V gene: TRBV25-1; J gene: TRBJ1-6; D gene: NA; CDR3 DNA: TGTGCCAGCAGTGGGGGGGGGGGGGCCTTTAATTCACCCCTCCACTTT; CDR3 protein: CASSGGGGAFNSPLHF
clone size: many; V gene: TRBV7-9; J gene: TRBJ2-2; D gene: TRBD2; CDR3 DNA: TGTGCCAGCAGCTTAGGTCCGGGGGGGAACACCGGGGAGCTGTTTTTT; CDR3 protein: CASSLGPGGNTGELFF
clone size: many; V gene: TRBV2; J gene: TRBJ1-5; D gene: NA; CDR3 DNA: TGTGCCAGCAGAGTACAGGAAAATAGCAATCAGCCCCAGCATTTT; CDR3 protein: CASRVQENSNQPQHF
clone size: many; V gene: TRBV7-8; J gene: TRBJ2-7; D gene: TRBD1; CDR3 DNA: TGTGCCAGCAGCTTAGACAGGGGGTCTCGGGACGAGCAGTACTTC; CDR3 protein: CASSLDRGSRDEQYF
clone size: many; V gene: TRBV20-1; J gene: TRBJ2-5; D gene: NA; CDR3 DNA: TGCAGTGCTAGCGGACAGATCGAAGAGACCCAGTACTTC; CDR3 protein: CSASGQIEETQYF
clone size: few; V gene: TRBV20-1; J gene: TRBJ2-7; D gene: TRBD1; CDR3 DNA: TGCAGTGCTGCGCGACAGGGAATCACCTACGAGCAGTACTTC; CDR3 protein: CSAARQGITYEQYF